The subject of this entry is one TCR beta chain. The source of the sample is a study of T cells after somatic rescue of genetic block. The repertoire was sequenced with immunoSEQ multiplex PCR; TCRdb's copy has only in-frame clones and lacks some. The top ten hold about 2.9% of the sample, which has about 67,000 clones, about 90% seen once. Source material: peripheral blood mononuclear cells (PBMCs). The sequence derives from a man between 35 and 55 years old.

The CDR3 coding sequence is TGTGCCAGCGGAATACACGAGCAGTACTTC. Translation gives CASGIHEQYF. This sequence joins TRBV27 and TRBJ2-7; no firm D call. CDR1 and CDR2 (germline): MNHEY, SMNVEV (reference sequence). The length of the CDR3 is 10 residues. V was trimmed by 8 bases and J by 5 bases, leaving 7 bases between them.